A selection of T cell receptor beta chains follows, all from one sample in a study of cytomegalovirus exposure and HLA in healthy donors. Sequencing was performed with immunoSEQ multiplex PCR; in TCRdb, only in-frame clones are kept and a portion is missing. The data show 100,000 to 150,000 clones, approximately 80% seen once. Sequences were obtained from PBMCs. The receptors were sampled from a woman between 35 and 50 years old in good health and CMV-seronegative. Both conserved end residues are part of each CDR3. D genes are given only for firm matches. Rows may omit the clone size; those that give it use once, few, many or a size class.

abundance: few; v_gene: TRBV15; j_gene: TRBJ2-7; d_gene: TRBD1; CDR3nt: TGTGCCACCAGCAGAGTGGACAGGAGGTACCTTCACGAGCAGTACTTC; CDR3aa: CATSRVDRRYLHEQYF
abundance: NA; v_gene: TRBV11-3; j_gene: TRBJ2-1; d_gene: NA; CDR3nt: TGTGCCAGCAGCTCGACTACTAAAGAGCAGTTCTTC; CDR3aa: CASSSTTKEQFF
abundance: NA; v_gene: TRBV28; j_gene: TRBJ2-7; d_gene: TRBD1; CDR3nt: TGTGCCAGCACCCGGGACAGGGGTGTACACGAGCAGTACTTC; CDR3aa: CASTRDRGVHEQYF
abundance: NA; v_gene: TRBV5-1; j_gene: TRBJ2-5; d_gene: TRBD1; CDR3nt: TGCGCCAGCAGTTTTACCGGGACAGGGGACTCTGGTGAGACCCAGTACTTC; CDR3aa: CASSFTGTGDSGETQYF
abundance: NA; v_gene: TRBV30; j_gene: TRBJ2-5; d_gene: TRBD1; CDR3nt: TGTGCCGGAACACAGGGGCAAGAGACCCAGTACTTC; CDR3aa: CAGTQGQETQYF
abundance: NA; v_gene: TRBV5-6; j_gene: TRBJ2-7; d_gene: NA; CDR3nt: TGTGCCAGCAGCTTGGTTTGGGGAGCCGTAACCTACGAGCAGTACTTC; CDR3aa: CASSLVWGAVTYEQYF
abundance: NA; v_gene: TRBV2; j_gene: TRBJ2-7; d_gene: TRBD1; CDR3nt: TGTGCCAGCATCCTCGGGACAGGGGTCTCCTACGAGCAGTACTTC; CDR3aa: CASILGTGVSYEQYF
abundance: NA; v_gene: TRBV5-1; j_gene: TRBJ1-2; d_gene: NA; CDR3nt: TGCGCCAGCAGCTTGGAGACAGGATCAAACTATGGCTACACCTTC; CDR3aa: CASSLETGSNYGYTF
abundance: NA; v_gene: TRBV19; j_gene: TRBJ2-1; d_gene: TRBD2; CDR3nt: TGTGCCAGTAGTCTCGGACTAGCGGGAGGCCATTCCTCCTACAATGAGCAGTTCTTC; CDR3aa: CASSLGLAGGHSSYNEQFF
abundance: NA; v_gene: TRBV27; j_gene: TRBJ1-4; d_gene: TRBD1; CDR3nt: TGTGCCAGCAGAACAGGGGGCGTAGGGGAAAAACTGTTTTTT; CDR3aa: CASRTGGVGEKLFF